Listed below are T cell receptor beta chains from one sample, sequenced in a study of human T cells and chemical hapten exposure. MiXCR, run by TCRdb on the RACE reads, gives a single entry per CDR3 protein. The data contain some 83,000 distinct CDR3 sequences, approximately 12% of them singletons. The sample in question was whole blood, obtained in connection with sensitization to the hapten diphenylcyclopropenone (DPC). The receptors were gathered from a woman aged 45-65 years with alopecia areata. Some clones in this sample may be carry-over from other donors' samples. The CDR3 runs from the conserved cysteine through the conserved F or W. D genes are given only for firm matches. Some rows have no size entry. The others give once, few or many, or a class for an expanded clone.

CASSSGQSNQPQHF | TGTGCCAGCAGTTCCGGACAGAGCAATCAGCCCCAGCATTTT | TRBJ1-5 | TRBV6-5 | . | few
CSVVGTSGSWEQYF | TGCAGCGTTGTGGGGACTAGCGGTAGTTGGGAGCAGTACTTC | TRBJ2-7 | TRBV29-1 | TRBD2 | .
CASSYGGGANVLTF | TGTGCCAGCAGCTACGGGGGCGGGGCCAACGTCCTGACTTTC | TRBJ2-6 | TRBV7-2 | . | .
CASSIYSPASGKSSYEQYF | TGTGCCAGCAGTATATATTCCCCAGCTAGCGGGAAGAGCTCCTACGAGCAGTACTTC | TRBJ2-7 | TRBV28 | TRBD2 | few
CSARDLWAENTEAFF | TGCAGTGCTAGAGATCTTTGGGCCGAGAACACTGAAGCTTTCTTT | TRBJ1-1 | TRBV20-1 | . | once
CSAPGEGFSNQPQHF | TGCAGTGCTCCAGGGGAAGGGTTTAGCAATCAGCCCCAGCATTTT | TRBJ1-5 | TRBV20-1 | . | many
CASSQEGSTRGTEAFF | TGCGCCAGCAGCCAGGAAGGGTCGACGAGGGGCACTGAAGCTTTCTTT | TRBJ1-1 | TRBV4-1 | . | few
CASTKQGTETQYF | TGTGCCAGCACCAAACAGGGTACAGAGACCCAGTACTTC | TRBJ2-5 | TRBV6-2/TRBV6-3 | . | many
CASSLVRQAIQETQYF | TGTGCCAGCAGCTTAGTTCGACAGGCCATCCAAGAGACCCAGTACTTC | TRBJ2-5 | TRBV7-2 | . | .
CASSAQVGTGELFF | TGTGCCAGCAGCGCCCAGGTCGGGACCGGGGAGCTGTTTTTT | TRBJ2-2 | TRBV7-2 | . | many
CASSLGQGGAQHF | TGTGCCAGCAGCCTCGGACAGGGTGGTGCCCAGCATTTT | TRBJ1-5 | TRBV7-9 | TRBD1 | many
CATLLLRVNYGYTF | TGCGCCACCCTACTTCTCCGGGTAAACTATGGCTACACCTTC | TRBJ1-2 | TRBV10-1 | . | .
CSVQDPGNTIYF | TGCAGCGTACAGGACCCTGGAAACACCATATATTTT | TRBJ1-3 | TRBV29-1 | . | .
CSAIGQRLAKNIQYF | TGCAGTGCCATAGGACAGCGACTAGCCAAAAACATTCAGTACTTC | TRBJ2-4 | TRBV20-1 | . | few
CASSQDSNSYNEQFF | TGTGCCAGCAGCCAAGATTCTAACTCTTACAATGAGCAGTTCTTC | TRBJ2-1 | TRBV3-1 | . | many
CSAKTGDQPQHF | TGCAGTGCCAAGACAGGGGATCAGCCCCAGCATTTT | TRBJ1-5 | TRBV20-1 | TRBD1 | .
CSARGYRGTDTQYF | TGCAGTGCTAGAGGATACAGGGGCACAGATACGCAGTATTTT | TRBJ2-3 | TRBV20-1 | . | .
CASRLIAGENNEQFF | TGCGCCAGCAGGTTAATAGCGGGAGAGAACAATGAGCAGTTCTTC | TRBJ2-1 | TRBV5-1 | TRBD2 | many
CASSQTGGSEKLFF | TGCGCCAGCAGCCAGACAGGGGGCTCGGAAAAACTGTTTTTT | TRBJ1-4 | TRBV4-3 | TRBD1 | many
CASVTGFYGYTF | TGTGCCAGCGTGACAGGGTTTTATGGCTACACCTTC | TRBJ1-2 | TRBV6-1 | TRBD1 | few
CASSSPGQGRTEAFF | TGTGCCAGCAGTTCCCCCGGACAGGGAAGAACTGAAGCTTTCTTT | TRBJ1-1 | TRBV28 | TRBD1 | few
CASSYGEGQTQYF | TGTGCCAGCAGTTACGGGGAGGGACAGACCCAGTACTTC | TRBJ2-5 | TRBV6-2/TRBV6-3 | TRBD2 | .
CASRAVGNTIYF | TGTGCCAGCAGAGCAGTGGGGAACACCATATATTTT | TRBJ1-3 | TRBV2 | . | many
CASSLASWTEGAQTEAFF | TGTGCCAGCAGCTTAGCCTCGTGGACCGAGGGGGCGCAAACTGAAGCTTTCTTT | TRBJ1-1 | TRBV7-9 | TRBD1 | .
CSARDPGDANTGELFF | TGCAGTGCTAGAGATCCGGGGGATGCGAACACCGGGGAGCTGTTTTTT | TRBJ2-2 | TRBV20-1 | . | many
CASSQRGSNYGYTF | TGCGCCAGCAGCCAACGTGGAAGTAACTATGGCTACACCTTC | TRBJ1-2 | TRBV4-3 | . | .
CASSPSGTPNTEAFF | TGTGCCAGCAGTCCCTCCGGGACACCGAACACTGAAGCTTTCTTT | TRBJ1-1 | TRBV28 | . | few
CASSQGQGNTEAFF | TGTGCCAGCTCACAGGGACAGGGAAACACTGAAGCTTTCTTT | TRBJ1-1 | TRBV18 | TRBD1 | many
CASSPVSTAQETQYF | TGTGCCAGCTCACCGGTCTCCACAGCCCAAGAGACCCAGTACTTC | TRBJ2-5 | TRBV18 | . | many
CASRRPAGWETQYF | TGTGCCAGCAGACGCCCCGCGGGATGGGAGACCCAGTACTTC | TRBJ2-5 | TRBV6-2/TRBV6-3 | . | many
CASSLNEGRGEKLFF | TGCGCCAGCAGCTTGAATGAGGGGCGAGGGGAAAAACTGTTTTTT | TRBJ1-4 | TRBV5-1 | . | many
CASIKSSWRTEAFF | TGTGCCAGCATCAAGTCCTCCTGGCGAACTGAAGCTTTCTTT | TRBJ1-1 | TRBV6-1 | . | .
CASSLGVVSNQPQHF | TGTGCCAGCAGTTTAGGGGTGGTCAGCAATCAGCCCCAGCATTTT | TRBJ1-5 | TRBV12-3/TRBV12-4 | . | many
CASSSQGFSGGPYEQYF | TGTGCCAGCAGCTCCCAGGGTTTTAGCGGGGGCCCCTACGAGCAGTACTTC | TRBJ2-7 | TRBV11-2 | TRBD2 | .
CSVADRVNYGYTF | TGCAGCGTTGCGGACAGGGTCAACTATGGCTACACCTTC | TRBJ1-2 | TRBV29-1 | TRBD1 | .
CASSLRQIGTDTQYF | TGTGCCAGCAGCTTAAGGCAGATTGGCACAGATACGCAGTATTTT | TRBJ2-3 | TRBV5-6 | . | few
CASSPQPYSYNEQFF | TGCGCCAGCAGCCCTCAGCCGTACTCCTACAATGAGCAGTTCTTC | TRBJ2-1 | TRBV5-1 | . | many
CASSYPTGLNTEAFF | TGTGCCAGCAGTTACCCTACGGGGCTGAACACTGAAGCTTTCTTT | TRBJ1-1 | TRBV6-2/TRBV6-3 | . | many
CAISDAEGTEAFF | TGTGCCATCAGTGATGCCGAGGGCACTGAAGCTTTCTTT | TRBJ1-1 | TRBV10-3 | . | few
CASSPWVVAGTTNTGELFF | TGTGCCAGCAGCCCATGGGTGGTAGCGGGGACTACGAACACCGGGGAGCTGTTTTTT | TRBJ2-2 | TRBV7-8 | TRBD2 | many